This is a list of T cell receptor beta chains from one sample in a study of shared clonotypes between healthy human individuals. Assay: immunoSEQ multiplex PCR; the TCRdb copy retains only in-frame clones and omits some. Of about 2 million clones in the sample, about 95% were seen once. The specimen was naive CD8+ T cells sorted from blood. Source of these receptors: a man aged 18 to 30 in good health. The CDR3 runs from the conserved cysteine through the conserved F or W. The order of the fields is J gene, D gene, clone size, V gene, CDR3 DNA, CDR3 protein. A D gene is named only where the DNA matches it firmly. Where a row states a size, it is once, few, many or the class of an expanded clone; other rows omit it.

>TRBJ1-6|NA|NA|TRBV11-3
TGTGCCAGCAGCTTAGAAGGGAATTCACCCCTCCACTTT
CASSLEGNSPLHF
>TRBJ2-2|NA|NA|TRBV11-2
TGTGCCTTCCTCCGGGATACCGGGGAGCTGTTTTTT
CAFLRDTGELFF
>TRBJ2-4|NA|NA|TRBV10-2
TGCGCCACCCTACCAGATCCGGGGGCCAAAAACATTCAGTACTTC
CATLPDPGAKNIQYF
>TRBJ2-2|TRBD1|once|TRBV7-9
TGTGCCAGCAGCTTCCCCCCCGGGCAGGGGGACGGGGAGCTGTTTTTT
CASSFPPGQGDGELFF
>TRBJ1-1|TRBD1|NA|TRBV19
TGTGCCAGTAGTAGAGACCGGGACAGGGCTAACACTGAAGCTTTCTTT
CASSRDRDRANTEAFF
>TRBJ2-7|TRBD1|NA|TRBV4-1
TGCGCCAGCAGCTTAGGGACAGGAGGGATTACCTACGAGCAGTACTTC
CASSLGTGGITYEQYF
>TRBJ2-1|NA|NA|TRBV4-1
TGCGCCAGCAGCCAAGAGACTGTACAGCAGTTCTTC
CASSQETVQQFF
>TRBJ1-2|TRBD1|NA|TRBV6-5
TGTGCCAGCAGTAATCTGGGACAGACTAACTATGGCTACACCTTC
CASSNLGQTNYGYTF
>TRBJ1-1|NA|NA|TRBV5-4
TGTGCCAGCAGCCTGGACACTAACACTGAAGCTTTCTTT
CASSLDTNTEAFF
>TRBJ2-2|TRBD2|NA|TRBV9
TGTGCCAGCAGCGTAGCTGGCGGGGGGAACACCGGGGAGCTGTTTTTT
CASSVAGGGNTGELFF
>TRBJ2-1|TRBD2|NA|TRBV2
TGTGCCAGCAGTGGTAGCGGGAGGTCAACGAGTGGTGAGCAGTTCTTC
CASSGSGRSTSGEQFF
>TRBJ2-7|TRBD1|NA|TRBV23-1
TGCGCCAGCATTGGGACAGGGGTATATCGGGAGCAGTACTTC
CASIGTGVYREQYF
>TRBJ2-2|NA|NA|TRBV28
TGTGCCAGCAGTCCTACCGTGGCGGGGGCACGGGTCAGGGAGCTGTTTTTT
CASSPTVAGARVRELFF
>TRBJ2-7|NA|NA|TRBV4-1
TGCGCCAGCAGCCCAGAACAAGCGGAAAACTCCTACGAGCAGTACTTC
CASSPEQAENSYEQYF
>TRBJ2-3|TRBD2|NA|TRBV5-4
TGTGCCAGCAGCTTGGCGGGAGGGCCTTTGGATACGCAGTATTTT
CASSLAGGPLDTQYF
>TRBJ2-2|TRBD2|NA|TRBV9
TGTGCCAGCAACCCCGGGGGGGGCGGGATGACCGGGGAGCTGTTTTTT
CASNPGGGGMTGELFF
>TRBJ2-3|TRBD2|NA|TRBV5-4
TGTGCCAGCAGCCCTGGCCATAGCGGGAGCCCCGGGGCAGATACGCAGTATTTT
CASSPGHSGSPGADTQYF
>TRBJ1-3|NA|few|TRBV2
TGTGCCAGCAGTGAAGCGGGTACGGCCGCGGGCACTGGAAACACCATATATTTT
CASSEAGTAAGTGNTIYF
>TRBJ2-7|NA|NA|TRBV2
TGTGCCAGCCACGGACAAGACTACGAGCAGTACTTC
CASHGQDYEQYF
>TRBJ2-3|TRBD1|NA|TRBV13
TGTGCCAGCAGGTTAGGGGGCGGTGGCACAGATACGCAGTATTTT
CASRLGGGGTDTQYF
>TRBJ2-3|NA|NA|TRBV5-4
TGTGCCAGCAGCTTAGTCGCCGCAGATACGCAGTATTTT
CASSLVAADTQYF
>TRBJ2-7|NA|NA|TRBV5-6
TGTGCCAGCAGCTTGGGGCAGGGGAGGTACGAGCAGTACTTC
CASSLGQGRYEQYF
>TRBJ2-7|NA|NA|TRBV7-2
TGTGCCAGCAGCTTAGTACGGGGATACGAGCAGTACTTC
CASSLVRGYEQYF
>TRBJ1-1|NA|NA|TRBV19
TGTGCCAGTAGTTGGGGACCCTCGGGCGCCACTGAAGCTTTCTTT
CASSWGPSGATEAFF
>TRBJ1-3|TRBD1|NA|TRBV5-5
TGTGCCAGCAGCCTGGACAGGGACTCTGGAAACACCATATATTTT
CASSLDRDSGNTIYF
>TRBJ2-1|TRBD2|NA|TRBV11-3
TGTGCCAGCAGCGCACGACTAGCGGGTATCAATGAGCAGTTCTTC
CASSARLAGINEQFF
>TRBJ2-2|TRBD1|NA|TRBV30
TGTGCCTGGAGTGTACCCTCCGGACAGGATAACACCGGGGAGCTGTTTTTT
CAWSVPSGQDNTGELFF